Following are 17 T cell receptor beta chains from one sample sequenced in a study of blood T cell repertoires in COVID-19. TCRdb keeps only in-frame clones here, not all; method: immunoSEQ multiplex PCR. The table lists about 140,000 clones, about four fifths of them singletons, with roughly 1.6% in the top ten. The sequencing sample was made of peripheral blood. These receptors were obtained from a human donor in a cohort sampled during active COVID-19.

As DNA, the CDR3 is TGTGCCAGCAGCTTAAGGCTCACCAATGAGCAGTTCTTC. Translating it yields CASSLRLTNEQFF. This chain connects TRBV7-3 to TRBJ2-1; D gene unclear. CDR1 and CDR2 from the germline V gene are SGHTA and FQGTGA. Trimming took 1 base from V and 6 from J, leaving 7 bases between them. The length of the CDR3 is 13 residues.

The genes are TRBV6-5 and TRBJ2-3, with 11 bases matching TRBD1. Germline CDR1 MNHEY, CDR2 SVGAGI. V shed 8 bases, J shed 7 bases, and the junction held 2 bases outside the gene matches. This CDR3 has 12 residues. The CDR3 DNA sequence: TGTGCCAGCGGGACAGGGGGACATACGCAGTATTTT. Protein sequence: CASGTGGHTQYF.

Turning to this clone: The same CDR3 is also encoded by other DNA sequences in this sample. The V gene is TRBV5-1, the J gene TRBJ2-5; TRBD2 aligns across 9 bases. Germline loops: CDR1 SGHRS, CDR2 YFSETQ. The CDR3 is 14 residues long. V lost 2 bases to trimming and J lost 4 bases; unmatched junction nucleotides: 3. CDR3 nucleotide sequence: TGCGCCAGCAGCTTAGTAGCGGGAGTAGAGACCCAGTACTTC. This translates into CASSLVAGVETQYF.

V usage is TRBV28 and J usage is TRBJ2-5; D possibly corresponds to TRBD2 (6 bases). The CDR3 is made up of 16 amino acids. The V gene's germline CDR1 is MDHEN and CDR2 SYDVKM. The V end was cut by 2 bases, the J end by 1 base, with 14 bases between. DNA for the CDR3: TGTGCCAGCAGTTTAAAGGGAGCGGGCCTCCAAGAGACCCAGTACTTC. It encodes CASSLKGAGLQETQYF.

This sequence joins TRBV3-1 (or the pseudogene TRBV3-2) and TRBJ2-3; D is undetermined. The V gene's germline CDR1 is LGHDT and CDR2 YNNKEL (reference sequence). Trimming removed 0 bases from V and 4 bases from J, with 11 bases in between. CDR3 length: 15 residues. The CDR3 region has the DNA TGTGCCAGCAGCCAAGAGGCTGTTATTGCAGATACGCAGTATTTT. Translating gives CASSQEAVIADTQYF.

V is TRBV5-1 and J is TRBJ2-3; 7 bases are a match to TRBD2. The V gene end was trimmed by 2 bases and the J gene end by 6 bases; junction bases not matched to a gene: 12. Per the germline V gene, CDR1 is SGHRS and CDR2 is YFSETQ. The CDR3 sequence is 16 residues long. The CDR3, as DNA: TGCGCCAGCAGCTTTCCCGCGGGAGAAGGGGTCGATACGCAGTATTTT. Protein: CASSFPAGEGVDTQYF.

The chain recombines TRBV30 with TRBJ2-6, with TRBD2 matching 7 bases. The CDR3 runs 16 residues. V lost 4 bases, J lost 0 bases, and 6 bases stayed unmatched. The germline gives CDR1 GTSNPN, CDR2 SVGIG (reference sequence). For the CDR3, the DNA is TGTGCCTGGATGGGAGGGACCAGCTCTGGGGCCAACGTCCTGACTTTC. The encoded protein is CAWMGGTSSGANVLTF.

The chain recombines TRBV6-5 with TRBJ1-1, with D perhaps TRBD1 (6 bases). Germline assignment: CDR1 MNHEY and CDR2 SVGAGI. The V and J ends lost 6 bases and 6 bases respectively, with 14 bases between them. There are 13 residues in the CDR3. The CDR3 sequence is CASSGDRSAEAFF. Written as DNA, the CDR3 is TGTGCCAGCAGCGGAGACAGGAGTGCTGAAGCTTTCTTT.

This chain joins TRBV18 and TRBJ2-3, with 8 bases matching TRBD2. CDR1 KGHSH and CDR2 LQKENI come from the germline V gene. This CDR3 region has 14 residues. Trimming removed 6 bases from V and 2 bases from J; junction bases left unmatched: 4. CDR3 nucleotides: TGTGCCAGCTCCGTAGCGGGGCCCACAGATACGCAGTATTTT. Protein product: CASSVAGPTDTQYF.

This sequence joins TRBV5-1 and TRBJ1-1; D is uncertain. Trimming cost V 4 bases and J 5 bases, with 18 bases left between them. The V gene's germline CDR1 is SGHRS and CDR2 YFSETQ. CDR3 length: 15 residues. CDR3 nucleotides: TGCGCCAGCAGCGGAAGTGACAAAACTTGGACTGAAGCTTTCTTT. Residues: CASSGSDKTWTEAFF. Looking up the rest from reference TRBV5-1 and TRBJ1-1 gives the full variable domain: KAGVTQTPRYLIKTRGQQVTLSCSPISGHRSVSWYQQTPGQGLQFLFEYFSETQRNKGNFPGRFSGRQFSNSRSEMNVSTLELGDSALYLCASSGSDKTWTEAFFGQGTRLTVV.

The rearrangement links TRBV27 to TRBJ2-1; D might be TRBD1 (5 bases). The length of the CDR3 is 15 residues. The germline V and J ends were trimmed by 2 bases and 5 bases, with 13 bases remaining between them. The germline gives CDR1 MNHEY, CDR2 SMNVEV (reference sequence). This CDR3 reads CASSLRPARDNEQFF. The CDR3 nucleotides are TGTGCCAGCAGTTTAAGGCCCGCCAGGGACAATGAGCAGTTCTTC.

The J gene is TRBJ2-7, the V gene TRBV27; 9 bases match TRBD1. CDR3 length: 16 residues. V trimming: 5 bases; J trimming: 3 bases; junction bases outside the gene matches: 11. The germline gives CDR1 MNHEY, CDR2 SMNVEV (reference sequence). CDR3: CASSKQAGTGYYEQYF. CDR3 DNA: TGTGCCAGCAGTAAACAGGCGGGGACAGGGTACTACGAGCAGTACTTC.

This sequence joins TRBV6-5 and TRBJ2-2, with a weak D call TRBD1 (5 bases). CDR1 and CDR2 (germline): MNHEY, SVGAGI. V lost 6 bases to trimming and J lost 1 base, with 12 bases between them. There are 15 residues in the CDR3. The CDR3 DNA follows: TGTGCCAGCAGCTTCGACAGATTGAACACCGGGGAGCTGTTTTTT. This sequence encodes CASSFDRLNTGELFF.

The V call is TRBV4-2, the J call TRBJ2-3; 11 positions agree with TRBD2. V gave up 2 bases and J gave up 8 bases; unmatched junction bases: 12. The CDR3 has 17 amino acids. From germline, CDR1 is LGHNA and CDR2 YNFKEQ. CDR3 sequence (DNA): TGTGCCAGCAGCCAAAGCTTAACTAGCGGGAGTGGTAGTACGCAGTATTTT. This sequence encodes CASSQSLTSGSGSTQYF.

In its sample, this clone was seen a few times. The chain uses TRBV2 and TRBJ2-7; TRBD1 matches 8 bases. Trimming at V came to 8 bases and at J to 4 bases, leaving 13 bases not matched to a gene. CDR1 and CDR2 (germline): SNHLY, FYNNEI. The CDR3 sequence is 15 residues long. The CDR3 loop is CASGGQGLVSYEQYF. The CDR3 DNA sequence: TGTGCCAGCGGAGGACAGGGACTGGTGTCGTACGAGCAGTACTTC.

The chain joins TRBV7-8 to TRBJ1-2, with D unresolved. The CDR3 is 16 amino acids. Germline CDR1 and CDR2: SGHVS and FQNEAQ. Trimming took off 1 base at V and 5 bases at J, with 17 bases between the two ends. The CDR3 nucleotides are TGTGCCAGCAGCTTAGGGACTCAGAGCCCCTTTTATGGCTACACCTTC. Translating it yields CASSLGTQSPFYGYTF.

The V and J genes are TRBV4-1 and TRBJ2-3; no firm D call. The germline V and J ends were trimmed by 4 bases and 5 bases, with 4 bases remaining between them. Germline-derived CDR1 and CDR2 are MGHRA and YSYEKL. There are 11 residues in the CDR3. CDR3 nucleotide sequence: TGCGCCAGCAGCCCGGGAGATACGCAGTATTTT. This codes for CASSPGDTQYF.